This record looks at one TCR beta chain sequence and its context. No antigen is known for it. The record originates from a study of early T cells in non-severe SARS-CoV-2 infection. Study in general: Bulk RNA taken from unsorted whole blood was sequenced, leaving chains unpaired. Findings and caveats of the study: Anti-spike CD8 specificities were favored by VDJdb matching, whose results missed private and CD4 specificities.

Tagging with unique molecular identifiers was applied to individual cDNA molecules. TCRdb redid the calling of the 5' RACE reads with MiXCR, one entry per CDR3 protein. The sample lists roughly 30,000 distinct CDR3 sequences, less than 7.5% occurring once. This clonotype was sampled from an adult who was a healthcare worker with PCR-confirmed SARS-CoV-2 infection or an uninfected control (not recorded which). What was sequenced was whole blood.

Written as DNA, the CDR3 is TGTGCCAGCAGTTTGAGGGTCACCGGGGAGCTGTTTTTT. Protein product: CASSLRVTGELFF. This chain connects TRBV12-3 or TRBV12-4 to TRBJ2-2, with D possibly matching TRBD2 (5 bases). V gave up 3 bases and J gave up 4 bases, with 6 bases separating them. The CDR3 loop spans 13 amino acids.